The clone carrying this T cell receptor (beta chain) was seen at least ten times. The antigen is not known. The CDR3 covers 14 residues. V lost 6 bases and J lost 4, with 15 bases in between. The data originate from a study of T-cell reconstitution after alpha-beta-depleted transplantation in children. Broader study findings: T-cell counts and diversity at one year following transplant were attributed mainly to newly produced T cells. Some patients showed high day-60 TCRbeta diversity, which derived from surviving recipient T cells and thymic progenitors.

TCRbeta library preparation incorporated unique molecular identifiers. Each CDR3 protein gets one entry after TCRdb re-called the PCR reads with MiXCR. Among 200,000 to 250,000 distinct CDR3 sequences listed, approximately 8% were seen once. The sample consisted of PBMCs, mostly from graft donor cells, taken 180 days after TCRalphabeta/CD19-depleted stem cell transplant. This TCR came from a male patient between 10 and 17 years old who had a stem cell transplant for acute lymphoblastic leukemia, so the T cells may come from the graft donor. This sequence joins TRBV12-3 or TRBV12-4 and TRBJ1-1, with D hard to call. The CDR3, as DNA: TGTGCCAGCAGCGGAACGGGAAGGGCCACTGAAGCTTTCTTT. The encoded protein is CASSGTGRATEAFF.